One sample yielded the 6 T cell receptor beta chains listed below, sequenced in a study of blood T cell repertoires in COVID-19. Profiled with immunoSEQ multiplex PCR; TCRdb holds only in-frame clones, not every one. The sample consists of around 260,000 clones, 86% of them appearing once. Sequencing was performed on peripheral blood. These receptors came from a man between 18 and 29 years old with active or convalescent COVID-19.

The chain has TRBV10-3 and TRBJ1-5, with TRBD1 identical over 8 bases. CDR3 length equals 13 residues. Losses at the gene ends were 6 bases for V and 7 bases for J; bases not matched to a gene: 5. Germline loops: CDR1 ENHRY, CDR2 SYGVKD. The CDR3 here is CAISGQGGQPQHF. CDR3 bases: TGTGCCATCAGCGGACAGGGAGGCCAGCCCCAGCATTTT.

The gene calls are TRBV7-2 and TRBJ1-3; tentative D call: TRBD1 (6 bases). The CDR3 runs to 17 residues. The V end lost 5 bases, the J end lost 2 bases, and 19 bases lay between the germline ends. Germline loops: CDR1 SGHTA, CDR2 FQGNSA. The CDR3 region has the DNA TGTGCCAGCAGCCCCAACCAACTCAGGGGAACTGGAAACACCATATATTTT. Amino acids: CASSPNQLRGTGNTIYF.

A word on this clone: This sample includes further DNA sequences coding for the same CDR3. The genes are TRBV11-3 and TRBJ2-5; D remains unclear. This CDR3 region has 13 residues. Germline assignment: CDR1 SGHNT and CDR2 YENEEA. The V end was cut by 2 bases, the J end by 2 bases, with 6 bases between. The CDR3 spells CASSLNFQETQYF. Here the CDR3 DNA reads TGTGCCAGCAGCTTAAACTTTCAAGAGACCCAGTACTTC. Filled out from reference TRBV11-3 and TRBJ2-5, the complete variable domain reads EAGVVQSPRYKIIEKKQPVAFWCNPISGHNTLYWYLQNLGQGPELLIRYENEEAVDDSQLPKDRFSAERLKGVDSTLKIQPAELGDSAVYLCASSLNFQETQYFGPGTRLLVL.

The chain carries TRBV7-9 and TRBJ2-1; D is ambiguous. Germline V gene lookup returns CDR1 SEHNR and CDR2 FQNEAQ (reference sequence). This CDR3 comprises 19 residues. V was cut by 1 base and J by 0 bases, with 19 bases left in between. The DNA of the CDR3 is TGTGCCAGCAGCTTAGAGGTTAGTGGTCCGGGTAGCTCCTACAATGAGCAGTTCTTC. Its translation: CASSLEVSGPGSSYNEQFF. Complete variable domain (other parts from reference TRBV7-9 and TRBJ2-1): DTGVSQNPRHKITKRGQNVTFRCDPISEHNRLYWYRQTLGQGPEFLTYFQNEAQLEKSRLLSDRFSAERPKGSFSTLEIQRTEQGDSAMYLCASSLEVSGPGSSYNEQFFGPGTRLTVL.

The CDR3 is CASSLGTTNTEAFF. Written as DNA, the CDR3 is TGTGCCAGCAGTCTCGGGACAACTAACACTGAAGCTTTCTTT. This chain uses TRBV7-9 with TRBJ1-1; D possibly corresponds to TRBD1 (6 bases). V was pared by 6 bases and J by 2 bases, with 13 bases between. The CDR3 contains 14 residues. Germline V lookup: CDR1 SEHNR, CDR2 FQNEAQ (reference sequence).

This clone was detected only once. The chain has TRBV10-3 and TRBJ2-5; D possibly corresponds to TRBD1 (6 bases). The CDR3 is 12 residues long. From germline, CDR1 is ENHRY and CDR2 SYGVKD. V was pared by 9 bases and J by 6 bases, with 14 bases between. The CDR3 protein is CAIGGGDQTQYF. The CDR3 DNA is TGTGCCATAGGGGGTGGTGACCAGACCCAGTACTTC.